This TCR beta chain emerged from a study of T cell responses to AZD1222 COVID-19 vaccine. For the study at large: Second-dose recipients at about 4 or about 12 weeks were treated as one pooled group.

The data were produced by immunoSEQ multiplex PCR, yet TCRdb's version contains in-frame clones alone and is incomplete. In the table there are under 110,000 clones, roughly 84% of which are singletons. Trimming left V 1 base short and J 5 bases short, with 18 bases between. The CDR3 sequence is 17 residues long. The V gene's germline CDR1 is MNHNS and CDR2 SASEGT. Study-wide results and caveats: Sampling captured repertoires only after the peak T cell response. The donors showed a predominance of white British ancestry and of females, with possible underestimation of clonal diversity. Rises in breadth and depth of Spike-specific TCRs came after two AZD1222 doses.

About this clone: The antigen is not known.

The receptor's source is an adult in good health. Sequencing used peripheral blood, obtained on day 0 of AZD1222 vaccination. The chain joins TRBV6-1 to TRBJ1-5; the D gene is possibly TRBD1 (6 bases). The CDR3 reads CASSEGGGGTQHQPQHF. The CDR3 DNA follows: TGTGCCAGCAGTGAAGGCGGAGGTGGGACACAGCATCAGCCCCAGCATTTT.